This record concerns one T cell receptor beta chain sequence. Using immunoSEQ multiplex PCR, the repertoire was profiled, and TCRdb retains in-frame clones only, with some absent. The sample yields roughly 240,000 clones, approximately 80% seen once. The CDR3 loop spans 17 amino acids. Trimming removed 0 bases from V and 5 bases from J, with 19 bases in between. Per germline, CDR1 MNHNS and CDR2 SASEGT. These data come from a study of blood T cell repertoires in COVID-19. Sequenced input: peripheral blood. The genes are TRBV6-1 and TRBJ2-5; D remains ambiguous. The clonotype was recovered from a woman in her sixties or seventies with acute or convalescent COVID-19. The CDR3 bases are TGTGCCAGCAGTGAAGCTTATCTTAGCCCGGTCCAGGAGACCCAGTACTTC. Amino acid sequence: CASSEAYLSPVQETQYF.